This T cell receptor beta chain was identified during a study of vaccination and CD4 T cells after COVID-19. Oncomine TCR Beta short-read sequencing was applied to DNA from cultured CD4+ T cells. TCRdb recomputed calls from the PCR reads with MiXCR, one row per CDR3 protein. Among some 18,000 distinct CDR3 sequences, over 55% were seen once, and the ten largest hold 9.7%. Trimming took off 3 bases at V and 5 bases at J, with 10 bases between the two ends. The CDR3 is 12 residues long. Germline values: CDR1 DFQATT, CDR2 SNEGSKA (reference sequence). Details on this clonotype: Its matching antigen is unknown.

Study-wide points: SARS-CoV-2-reactive clonotype medians increased from approximately 21 to 40, not significantly.

This sample's treatment: approximately 11-day PBMC culture with coronavirus spike peptide pools or control peptides (ViraFEST assay). Sequencing was performed on CD4+ T cells from blood, cultured in vitro, taken after SARS-CoV-2 vaccination. The clonotype was recovered from a human donor who had recovered from COVID-19. The chain combines TRBV20-1 with TRBJ2-5; D not certain. The CDR3 loop reads CSASNGRETQYF. Written as DNA, the CDR3 is TGCAGTGCTAGTAATGGGCGGGAGACCCAGTACTTC.